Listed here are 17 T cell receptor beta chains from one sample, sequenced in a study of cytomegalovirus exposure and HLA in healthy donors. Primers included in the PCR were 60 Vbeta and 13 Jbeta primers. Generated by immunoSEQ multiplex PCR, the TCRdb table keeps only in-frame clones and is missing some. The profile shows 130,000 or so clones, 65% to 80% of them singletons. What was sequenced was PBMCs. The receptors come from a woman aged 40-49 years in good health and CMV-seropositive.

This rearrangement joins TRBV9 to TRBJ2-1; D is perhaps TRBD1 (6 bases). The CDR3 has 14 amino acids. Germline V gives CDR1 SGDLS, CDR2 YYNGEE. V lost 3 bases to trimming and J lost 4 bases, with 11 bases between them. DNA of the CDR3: TGTGCCAGCAGCGCACACAGGGAGTACAATGAGCAGTTCTTC. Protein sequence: CASSAHREYNEQFF.

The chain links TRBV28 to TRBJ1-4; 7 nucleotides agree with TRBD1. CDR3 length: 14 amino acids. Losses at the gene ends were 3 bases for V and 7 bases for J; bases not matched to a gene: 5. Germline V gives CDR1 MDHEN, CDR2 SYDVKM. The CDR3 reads CASSFRQGSEKLFF. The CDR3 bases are TGTGCCAGCAGTTTCAGACAGGGCTCTGAAAAACTGTTTTTT.

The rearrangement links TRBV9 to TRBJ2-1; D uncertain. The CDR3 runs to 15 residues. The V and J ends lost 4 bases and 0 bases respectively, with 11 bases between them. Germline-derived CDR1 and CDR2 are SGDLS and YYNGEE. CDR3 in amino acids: CASSPKSSSYNEQFF. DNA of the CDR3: TGTGCCAGCAGCCCGAAATCCAGCTCCTACAATGAGCAGTTCTTC.

The CDR3 DNA is TGTGCCAGCAGCGCCTCGGGGAGCTCCTACAATGAGCAGTTCTTC. Protein sequence: CASSASGSSYNEQFF. The chain recombines TRBV7-6 with TRBJ2-1; maybe TRBD2 (5 bases). The germline gives CDR1 SGHVS, CDR2 FNYEAQ. This CDR3 spans 15 amino acids. Trimming shortened V by 5 bases and J by 0 bases, and 11 bases separated the two germline ends. Using reference TRBV7-6 and TRBJ2-1 for the parts outside the CDR3, the full variable domain is GAGVSQSPRYKVTKRGQDVALRCDPISGHVSLYWYRQALGQGPEFLTYFNYEAQQDKSGLPNDRFSAERPEGSISTLTIQRTEQRDSAMYRCASSASGSSYNEQFFGPGTRLTVL.

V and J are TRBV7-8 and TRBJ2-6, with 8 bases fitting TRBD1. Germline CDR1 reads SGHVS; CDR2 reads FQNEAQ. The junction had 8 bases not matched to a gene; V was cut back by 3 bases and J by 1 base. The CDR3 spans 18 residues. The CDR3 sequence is CASSFGTGSWSGANVLTF. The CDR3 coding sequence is TGTGCCAGCAGCTTCGGGACAGGCTCGTGGTCTGGGGCCAACGTCCTGACTTTC.

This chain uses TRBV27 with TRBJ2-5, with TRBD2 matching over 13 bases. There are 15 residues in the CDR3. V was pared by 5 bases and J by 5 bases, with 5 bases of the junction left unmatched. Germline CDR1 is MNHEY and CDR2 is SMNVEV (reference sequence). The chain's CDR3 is CASSPGTSGTETQYF. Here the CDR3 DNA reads TGTGCCAGCAGTCCTGGGACTAGCGGGACGGAGACCCAGTACTTC.

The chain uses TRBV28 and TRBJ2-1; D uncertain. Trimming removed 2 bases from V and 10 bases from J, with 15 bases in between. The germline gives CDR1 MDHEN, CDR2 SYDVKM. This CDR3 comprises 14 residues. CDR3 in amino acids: CASSLLSGSVEQFF. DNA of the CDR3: TGTGCCAGCAGTTTACTCAGTGGTTCCGTGGAGCAGTTCTTC.

The CDR3 protein is CASSLTSSPSTDTQYF. Here the CDR3 DNA reads TGTGCCAGTTCCCTGACTAGCTCCCCTAGCACAGATACGCAGTATTTT. The chain joins TRBV19 to TRBJ2-3, with 7 bases matching TRBD2. V shed 8 bases, J shed 0 bases, and the junction held 11 bases outside the gene matches. Germline loops: CDR1 LNHDA, CDR2 SQIVND (reference sequence). The CDR3 spans 16 residues.

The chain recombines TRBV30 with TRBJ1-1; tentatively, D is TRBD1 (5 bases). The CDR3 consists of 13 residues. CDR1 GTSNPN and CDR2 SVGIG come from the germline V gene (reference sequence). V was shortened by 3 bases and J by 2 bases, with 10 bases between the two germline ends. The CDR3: CAWSEQANTEAFF. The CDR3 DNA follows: TGTGCCTGGAGCGAACAGGCAAACACTGAAGCTTTCTTT.

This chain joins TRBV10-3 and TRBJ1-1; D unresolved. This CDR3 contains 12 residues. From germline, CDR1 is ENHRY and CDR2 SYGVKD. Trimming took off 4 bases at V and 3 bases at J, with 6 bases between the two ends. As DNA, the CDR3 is TGTGCCATCAGTGGTAGAGACACTGAAGCTTTCTTT. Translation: CAISGRDTEAFF.

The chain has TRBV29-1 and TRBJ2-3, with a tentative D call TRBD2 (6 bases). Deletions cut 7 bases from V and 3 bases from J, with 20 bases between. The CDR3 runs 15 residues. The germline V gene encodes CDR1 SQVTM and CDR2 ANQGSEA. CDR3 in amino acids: CSGGGGYRGTDTQYF. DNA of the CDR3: TGCAGCGGGGGTGGGGGGTATCGAGGAACAGATACGCAGTATTTT.

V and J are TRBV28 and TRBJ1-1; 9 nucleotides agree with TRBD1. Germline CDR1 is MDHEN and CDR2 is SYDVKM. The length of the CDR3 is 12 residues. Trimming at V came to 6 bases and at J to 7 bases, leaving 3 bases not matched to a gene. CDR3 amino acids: CASRGQGLEAFF. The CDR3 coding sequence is TGTGCCAGCAGGGGACAGGGCCTTGAAGCTTTCTTT. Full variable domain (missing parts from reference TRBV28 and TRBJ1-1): DVKVTQSSRYLVKRTGEKVFLECVQDMDHENMFWYRQDPGLGLRLIYFSYDVKMKEKGDIPEGYSVSREKKERFSLILESASTNQTSMYLCASRGQGLEAFFGQGTRLTVV.

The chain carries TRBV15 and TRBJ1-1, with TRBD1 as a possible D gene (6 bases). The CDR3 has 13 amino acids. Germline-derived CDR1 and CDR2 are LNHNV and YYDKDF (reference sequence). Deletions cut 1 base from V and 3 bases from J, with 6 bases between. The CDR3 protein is CATSRGQDTEAFF. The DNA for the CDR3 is TGTGCCACCAGCAGAGGACAGGACACTGAAGCTTTCTTT.

The CDR3 nucleotides are TGTGCCAGCTCACCACCCGCGCGTACGTACGAGCAGTACTTC. Encoded protein: CASSPPARTYEQYF. The chain carries TRBV18 and TRBJ2-7; D gene ambiguous. V gave up 0 bases and J gave up 4 bases, with 10 bases separating them. The CDR3 totals 14 residues. From germline, CDR1 is KGHSH and CDR2 LQKENI.

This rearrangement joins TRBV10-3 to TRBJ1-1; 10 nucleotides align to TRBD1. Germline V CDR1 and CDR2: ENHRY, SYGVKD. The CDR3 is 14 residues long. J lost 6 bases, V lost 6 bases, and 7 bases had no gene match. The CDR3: CAIREDRGGPEAFF. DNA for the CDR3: TGTGCCATCAGGGAGGACAGGGGGGGGCCTGAAGCTTTCTTT.

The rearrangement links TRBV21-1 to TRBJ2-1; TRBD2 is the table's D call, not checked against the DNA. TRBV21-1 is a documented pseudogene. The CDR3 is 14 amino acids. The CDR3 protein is CASSRGRWNNEQFF. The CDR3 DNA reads TGTGCCAGCTCCCGAGGTAGATGGAACAATGAGCAGTTCTTC.

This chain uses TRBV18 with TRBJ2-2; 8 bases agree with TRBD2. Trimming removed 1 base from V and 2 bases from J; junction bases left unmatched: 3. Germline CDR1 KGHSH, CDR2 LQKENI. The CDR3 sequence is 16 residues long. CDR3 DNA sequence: TGTGCCAGCTCACCACGCCGGGAGGGAAACACCGGGGAGCTGTTTTTT. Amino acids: CASSPRREGNTGELFF.